Below are 26 T cell receptor beta chains sequenced from a single sample in a study of vaccination effects on CD4 cells after COVID-19. Following culture for roughly 10 days, CD4+ T cells were isolated. All participants had two doses of either the BNT162b2 or mRNA-1273 vaccine. These receptors have no known antigen. Here immunoSEQ multiplex PCR was the method, and the copy in TCRdb shows in-frame clones only, minus some. Of more than 8,500 clones in the sample, about 76% were seen once. Sequenced material: CD4+ T cells from PBMCs cultured without peptide, taken after COVID-19 vaccination. These receptors originate from a human donor who received a COVID-19 vaccine.

V and J are TRBV6-2 or TRBV6-3 and TRBJ2-5; 13 bases are shared with TRBD2. In germline, CDR1 is MNHEY, CDR2 SVGEGT. The CDR3 loop spans 14 amino acids. The J segment lost 7 bases and the V segment lost 5 bases, leaving 4 bases of the junction unmatched. CDR3 region: CASSPRLAGGTQYF. Here the CDR3 DNA reads TGTGCCAGCAGTCCCCGACTAGCGGGGGGGACCCAGTACTTC.

The table lists this clone with a count of one. CDR3 bases: TGCAGCGTTGGGTGGCTCAAGGGCTACAATGAGCAGTTCTTC. Protein: CSVGWLKGYNEQFF. The V gene is TRBV29-1, the J gene TRBJ2-1; no clear D gene. Trimming removed 4 bases at V and 3 bases at J, with 13 bases between. Germline-derived CDR1 and CDR2 are SQVTM and ANQGSEA. CDR3 length equals 14 residues.

The V and J genes are TRBV19 and TRBJ1-1; 8 bases agree with TRBD1. After removal of 5 bases from V and 6 bases from J, the junction contained 2 bases not matched to a gene. The V gene's germline CDR1 is LNHDA and CDR2 SQIVND (reference sequence). This CDR3 region has 12 residues. CDR3 amino acids: CASSAQGAEAFF. CDR3 DNA: TGTGCCAGTAGTGCACAGGGGGCTGAAGCTTTCTTT.

The chain couples TRBV12-5 to TRBJ2-1; the D call may be TRBD1 or TRBD2 (5 bases each). V lost 0 bases to trimming and J lost 3 bases, with 18 bases between them. CDR3 length: 18 amino acids. Per the germline V gene, CDR1 is LGHNT and CDR2 is FRNRAP. The CDR3 sequence: CASGLVLGVNRLYNEQFF. CDR3 DNA: TGTGCTAGTGGTTTGGTACTAGGGGTAAATCGACTCTACAATGAGCAGTTCTTC.

This clone was recorded a few times. The sample contains more than one DNA sequence encoding this CDR3. This chain uses TRBV3-1 (or the pseudogene TRBV3-2) with TRBJ1-1; D call uncertain. The V gene lost 1 base and the J gene lost 5 bases, with 8 bases spanning the gap. Germline lookup yields CDR1 LGHDT and CDR2 YNNKEL (reference sequence). This CDR3 is 13 amino acids long. CDR3 region: CASSQVGGTEAFF. The CDR3 DNA is TGTGCCAGCAGCCAAGTGGGAGGAACTGAAGCTTTCTTT.

The chain carries TRBV18 and TRBJ2-7, with TRBD1 as a possible D gene (6 bases). With 1 base removed from V and 1 base from J, the gap between germline ends came to 14 bases. Germline-derived CDR1 and CDR2 are KGHSH and LQKENI. CDR3 length equals 16 residues. CDR3 sequence reads: CASSPRTAALSYEQYF. CDR3 coding DNA: TGTGCCAGCTCACCACGGACAGCAGCCTTGTCCTACGAGCAGTACTTC.

The DNA for the CDR3 is TGTGCCAGCAGCCAAGTAAGCGGGGGGCGAGAGACCCAGTACTTC. Encoded protein: CASSQVSGGRETQYF. This rearrangement joins TRBV4-2 to TRBJ2-5; 9 bases line up with TRBD2. Germline V gene lookup returns CDR1 LGHNA and CDR2 YNFKEQ. After removal of 1 base from V and 4 bases from J, the junction contained 4 bases not matched to a gene. The CDR3 consists of 15 residues.

In nucleotides, the CDR3 is TGTGCCAGCAAGACAGCCCCCGCAGCTAATGAAAAACTGTTTTTT. Translation gives CASKTAPAANEKLFF. The rearrangement joins TRBV2 to TRBJ1-4; TRBD1 might be the D (5 bases). The CDR3 contains 15 residues. Germline lookup yields CDR1 SNHLY and CDR2 FYNNEI. Trimming shortened V by 7 bases and J by 3 bases, and 15 bases separated the two germline ends.

The chain recombines TRBV19 with TRBJ1-2, with a weak D call TRBD1 (5 bases). V lost 6 bases to trimming and J lost 4 bases, with 9 bases between them. There are 12 residues in the CDR3. The germline V gene encodes CDR1 LNHDA and CDR2 SQIVND (reference sequence). CDR3 DNA: TGTGCCAGTAGGTCGGGACTCTATGGCTACACCTTC. This codes for CASRSGLYGYTF.

The table lists this clone with a few counts. The CDR3 nucleotides read TGTGCCAGCAGTTTTGGCAGGGACGGCGGCTACACCTTC. Amino acid sequence: CASSFGRDGGYTF. The V call is TRBV28, the J call TRBJ1-2; D possibly corresponds to TRBD1 (5 bases). Trimming took off 3 bases at V and 8 bases at J, with 13 bases between the two ends. In germline, CDR1 is MDHEN, CDR2 SYDVKM. The CDR3 length is 13 residues.

V is TRBV20-1 and J is TRBJ1-2, with no clear D. Germline V CDR1 and CDR2: DFQATT, SNEGSKA (reference sequence). The CDR3 has 11 amino acids. V lost 2 bases and J lost 3, with 4 bases in between. DNA of the CDR3: TGCAGTGCTAGATCCCACTATGGCTACACCTTC. This sequence encodes CSARSHYGYTF.

The chain couples TRBV3-1 (or the pseudogene TRBV3-2) to TRBJ1-6; no clear D. Trimming pared 0 bases from V and 7 bases from J, leaving 7 bases between. This CDR3 spans 14 amino acids. Germline assignment: CDR1 LGHDT and CDR2 YNNKEL (reference sequence). The CDR3 bases are TGTGCCAGCAGCCAAGATCACAGAAATTCACCCCTCCACTTT. This sequence encodes CASSQDHRNSPLHF.

The chain carries TRBV15 and TRBJ2-3; tentatively, D is TRBD1 or TRBD2 (6 bases each). The germline V and J ends were trimmed by 0 bases and 3 bases, with 13 bases remaining between them. The CDR3 totals 16 residues. CDR1 LNHNV and CDR2 YYDKDF come from the germline V gene (reference sequence). The CDR3 here is CATSRDTGARTDTQYF. The CDR3 DNA is TGTGCCACCAGCAGAGATACGGGGGCGCGGACAGATACGCAGTATTTT.

V and J are TRBV2 and TRBJ2-3; 7 bases are a match to TRBD1. Germline V gene data show CDR1 as SNHLY and CDR2 as FYNNEI. Trimming took 4 bases from V and 4 from J; bases not matched to a gene: 11. The CDR3 is 16 residues long. CDR3 coding DNA: TGTGCCAGCAGTGGAAAGGGACAGCCGCACCCAGATACGCAGTATTTT. This encodes CASSGKGQPHPDTQYF. The full variable domain, rest sourced from reference TRBV2 and TRBJ2-3, is EPEVTQTPSHQVTQMGQEVILRCVPISNHLYFYWYRQILGQKVEFLVSFYNNEISEKSEIFDDQFSVERPDGSNFTLKIRSTKLEDSAMYFCASSGKGQPHPDTQYFGPGTRLTVL.

The chain links TRBV27 to TRBJ2-7; the match to TRBD2 covers 11 bases. V was clipped by 1 base and J by 0 bases; unmatched bases: 2. In germline, CDR1 is MNHEY, CDR2 SMNVEV (reference sequence). This CDR3 spans 16 amino acids. The CDR3 sequence is CASSLWLAGGSYEQYF. In nucleotides, the CDR3 is TGTGCCAGCAGTTTATGGCTAGCGGGGGGCTCCTACGAGCAGTACTTC.

Worth noting for this clone: It is unclear where the CDR3 begins or ends on the DNA, so no DNA is shown, and the CDR3 is as TCRdb lists it. V usage is TRBV2 and J usage is TRBJ2-7; no DNA check was done on the table's D call, TRBD1. Per the germline V gene, CDR1 is SNHLY and CDR2 is FYNNEI. The CDR3 contains 14 residues when both ends are counted. CDR3 region: CASILVQGVNEQYF.

This chain links TRBV28 with TRBJ2-7, with D perhaps TRBD2 (5 bases). V dropped 5 bases and J dropped 0 bases, with 20 bases sitting between them. The CDR3 length is 17 residues. CDR1 and CDR2 from the germline V gene are MDHEN and SYDVKM. Here the CDR3 reads CASSHLGAEKSSYEQYF. The CDR3 DNA sequence: TGTGCCAGCAGTCACCTAGGAGCGGAAAAGAGCTCCTACGAGCAGTACTTC.

V is TRBV6-2 or TRBV6-3 and J is TRBJ1-1, with unresolved D. The CDR3 runs to 11 residues. V lost 4 bases and J lost 7, with 7 bases in between. Germline CDR1 is MNHEY and CDR2 is SVGEGT. The chain's CDR3 is CASSSVGEAFF. The CDR3 DNA follows: TGTGCCAGCAGTTCGGTGGGTGAAGCTTTCTTT.

This clone was picked up one time. The chain uses TRBV6-5 and TRBJ1-2, with D tentatively TRBD1 (6 bases). CDR1 is MNHEY, CDR2 SVGAGI, per germline. Trimming took off 6 bases at V and 6 bases at J, with 17 bases between the two ends. The CDR3 is 14 residues long. CDR3 sequence (DNA): TGTGCCAGCAGCCCCTGGGGGCGCGGAAATGGCTACACCTTC. It is translated as CASSPWGRGNGYTF.

This sequence joins TRBV10-3 and TRBJ1-2; 7 positions agree with TRBD1. Trimming took 6 bases from V and 8 from J; bases not matched to a gene: 15. The CDR3 loop spans 15 amino acids. Germline V gene data show CDR1 as ENHRY and CDR2 as SYGVKD. The CDR3 reads CAISDPPSGGAGYTF. CDR3 in DNA: TGTGCCATCAGCGACCCCCCTTCAGGGGGGGCCGGCTACACCTTC.

This clone was detected once. The DNA for the CDR3 is TGCGCCAGCAGCCTAGGATACTCTGGGGCCAACGTCCTGACTTTC. Translation gives CASSLGYSGANVLTF. The chain links TRBV5-1 to TRBJ2-6; D gene ambiguous. CDR1 is SGHRS and CDR2 is YFSETQ in the germline V gene. There are 15 residues in the CDR3. The V end lost 4 bases, the J end lost 0 bases, and 8 bases lay between the germline ends.

This clone was detected only once. The J gene is TRBJ1-2, the V gene TRBV29-1; D not certain. V was shortened by 4 bases and J by 3 bases, with 9 bases between the two germline ends. The CDR3 contains 12 residues. CDR1 is SQVTM, CDR2 ANQGSEA, per germline. The CDR3 nucleotides read TGCAGCGTTGGGGGATTCGACTATGGCTACACCTTC. Protein sequence: CSVGGFDYGYTF.

The genes are TRBV19 and TRBJ2-7; D not certain. Trimming took off 4 bases at V and 0 bases at J, with 10 bases between the two ends. This CDR3 spans 14 amino acids. Looked up from germline, CDR1 is LNHDA and CDR2 is SQIVND (reference sequence). The CDR3 coding sequence is TGTGCCAGTAGTAGATCCGGATTCTCCTACGAGCAGTACTTC. It translates to CASSRSGFSYEQYF. Full variable domain (outside the CDR3, taken from reference TRBV19 and TRBJ2-7): DGGITQSPKYLFRKEGQNVTLSCEQNLNHDAMYWYRQDPGQGLRLIYYSQIVNDFQKGDIAEGYSVSREKKESFPLTVTSAQKNPTAFYLCASSRSGFSYEQYFGPGTRLTVT.

The V gene is TRBV2, the J gene TRBJ1-2, with D unresolved. The CDR3 spans 13 residues. V was clipped by 11 bases and J by 0 bases, with 13 bases between them. Germline CDR1 reads SNHLY; CDR2 reads FYNNEI. This CDR3 reads CAGRTGANYGYTF. The DNA for the CDR3 is TGTGCCGGACGGACGGGAGCTAACTATGGCTACACCTTC.

The rearrangement uses TRBV11-2 and TRBJ2-7; D is ambiguous. V was trimmed by 0 bases and J by 3 bases, leaving 6 bases between them. The CDR3 length is 13 residues. In germline, CDR1 is SGHAT, CDR2 FQNNGV. The CDR3 DNA sequence: TGTGCCAGCAGCTTAGAAAGGAGCTACGAGCAGTACTTC. Translated: CASSLERSYEQYF.

This clone occurred once. The CDR3 coding sequence is TGTGCCAGCACTCCTAGCGGACTCTCCTACGAGCAGTACTTC. Translation: CASTPSGLSYEQYF. The chain carries TRBV19 and TRBJ2-7; 7 bases fit TRBD2. Germline V gives CDR1 LNHDA, CDR2 SQIVND (reference sequence). V gave up 9 bases and J gave up 0 bases; unmatched junction bases: 8. The CDR3 length is 14 residues. Together with reference TRBV19 and TRBJ2-7, the CDR3 gives the full variable domain: DGGITQSPKYLFRKEGQNVTLSCEQNLNHDAMYWYRQDPGQGLRLIYYSQIVNDFQKGDIAEGYSVSREKKESFPLTVTSAQKNPTAFYLCASTPSGLSYEQYFGPGTRLTVT.